This T cell receptor (beta chain) derives from a study of T cells in Graves' hyperthyroidism and ophthalmopathy. Overall study context: Blood from the periphery was taken at initial diagnosis, before any treatment. Regarding the study as a whole: The majority of expanded thyroid clonotypes above 0.001 also appeared in blood. For ophthalmopathy, model prediction preceded onset by a median approximately 6 months.

Regions amplified from RNA transcripts were the TCR beta CDR3 regions. First-round RT-PCR targeting the TCR CDR3 was performed with the HTBI primer set. TCRdb reanalysed the multiplex PCR reads using MiXCR and keeps one entry per CDR3 protein. The data show under 350,000 distinct CDR3 sequences, about 15% seen once. This clonotype was seen repeatedly, ten times or more. What it recognizes is unknown. Those patients with uncontrolled infection, other autoimmune disease, pregnancy or lactation were excluded. This TCR was sampled from a woman aged 55 to 70 with Graves' ophthalmopathy. The sample consisted of blood.

The CDR3: CASCDRAGEQYF. The CDR3 DNA reads TGTGCCAGCTGCGACAGGGCGGGGGAGCAGTACTTC. The chain combines TRBV2 with TRBJ2-7; possible D gene TRBD1, 7 bases. The germline gives CDR1 SNHLY, CDR2 FYNNEI. This CDR3 has 12 residues. Trimming stripped 8 bases from V and 7 bases from J, with 15 bases between.